This TCR beta chain was captured by sequencing in a study of Ad26.COV2.S vaccination and SARS-CoV-2 variants. The germline V gene encodes CDR1 MNHEY and CDR2 SVGAGI. The CDR3 has 11 amino acids. Trimming shortened V by 4 bases and J by 11 bases, and 11 bases separated the two germline ends. The method was immunoSEQ multiplex PCR; TCRdb's version includes in-frame clones alone and lacks a portion of them. The table shows a few hundred thousand clones, with almost 90% occurring only once. Treatment in this sample: over 15 received Ad26.COV2.S at low or high dose, single or two shots; about 5 received placebo; per-sample allocation not given. Specimens were obtained on day 63 following the first vaccine or placebo injection.

The receptor comes from a person between 18 and 65 years old who received the Ad26.COV2.S COVID-19 vaccine or a placebo. The sample here was peripheral blood, taken in a trial of Ad26.COV2.S vaccine versus placebo. The chain uses TRBV6-5 and TRBJ1-1; a possible D gene is TRBD1 (6 bases). The CDR3 DNA reads as TGTGCCAGCAGTTTCGGGGGCACGGCTTTCTTT. Encoded protein: CASSFGGTAFF.